This TCR beta chain was recovered during a study of early T cells in non-severe SARS-CoV-2 infection. This clonotype occurred many times. Researchers attached unique molecular identifiers to individual cDNA molecules. TCRdb reprocessed the 5' RACE reads via MiXCR and lists one record per CDR3 protein. The repertoire holds some 35,000 distinct CDR3 sequences, roughly 5.4% seen once, with roughly 27% in the top ten. Germline assignment: CDR1 SGHTA and CDR2 FQGNSA. The CDR3 is made up of 14 amino acids. V lost 5 bases to trimming and J lost 13 bases, with 18 bases between them. The source is an adult who was a healthcare worker with PCR-confirmed SARS-CoV-2 infection or an uninfected control (not recorded which). The chain uses TRBV7-2 and TRBJ1-6; the D is unclear. The sample was whole blood. The CDR3 loop is CASSAGGLRLPLHF. Written as DNA, the CDR3 is TGTGCCAGCAGCGCCGGTGGACTTAGGTTGCCCCTCCACTTT.